The 28 T cell receptor beta chains below all came from one sample that was sequenced in a study of neoadjuvant anti-PD-1 for oral cavity cancer. Time point: after neoadjuvant nivolumab, at surgical resection. The protocol was immunoSEQ multiplex PCR, while the TCRdb copy is restricted to in-frame clones and leaves out a portion. The table records tens of thousands of clones, 85% of them present only once. Specimen: PBMCs, collected after nivolumab (anti-PD-1) treatment. The receptors shown here come from a person aged 40-85 years with oral cavity squamous cell carcinoma.

The chain recombines TRBV5-6 with TRBJ2-5; 7 bases agree with TRBD1. CDR3 length: 18 amino acids. Germline CDR1 SGHDT, CDR2 YYEEEE. V lost 0 bases, J lost 1 base, and 12 bases stayed unmatched. In DNA form, the CDR3 reads TGTGCCAGCAGCTTGGTAGGGGGCGCGTATTTAGTCCAAGAGACCCAGTACTTC. Translating gives CASSLVGGAYLVQETQYF.

V and J are TRBV4-1 and TRBJ1-2; 7 nucleotides align to TRBD1. The V gene's germline CDR1 is MGHRA and CDR2 YSYEKL. The ends lost 3 bases at V and 4 bases at J; junction bases unmatched: 5. The CDR3 has 14 amino acids. CDR3 loop: CASSQTGTGYGYTF. Here the CDR3 DNA reads TGCGCCAGCAGCCAGACAGGGACGGGCTATGGCTACACCTTC.

The genes are TRBV2 and TRBJ2-1; TRBD1 matches at 8 bases. The junction had 12 bases not matched to a gene; V was cut back by 7 bases and J by 7 bases. This CDR3 comprises 15 residues. Germline CDR1 SNHLY, CDR2 FYNNEI. The chain's CDR3 is CASIIGTGIGNEQFF. The CDR3, as DNA: TGTGCCAGCATTATAGGGACAGGAATCGGAAATGAGCAGTTCTTC.

This clone was found a few times. The chain recombines TRBV9 with TRBJ2-2; D remains ambiguous. CDR1 is SGDLS, CDR2 YYNGEE, per germline. The CDR3 runs 15 residues. The V gene lost 1 base and the J gene lost 2 bases, with 9 bases spanning the gap. CDR3 nucleotide sequence: TGTGCCAGCAGCGTAAGGGATGCCAACACCGGGGAGCTGTTTTTT. Amino acid sequence: CASSVRDANTGELFF.

CDR3 region: CAWSVTAYEQYF. CDR3 coding DNA: TGTGCCTGGAGTGTAACGGCCTACGAGCAGTACTTC. The V call is TRBV30, the J call TRBJ2-7; D gene ambiguous. The germline V and J ends were trimmed by 0 bases and 2 bases, with 5 bases remaining between them. The CDR3 contains 12 residues. The V gene's germline CDR1 is GTSNPN and CDR2 SVGIG (reference sequence).

The chain links TRBV29-1 to TRBJ1-1; TRBD1 matches 10 bases. This CDR3 is 13 amino acids long. The V gene end was trimmed by 7 bases and the J gene end by 3 bases; junction bases not matched to a gene: 5. Germline loops: CDR1 SQVTM, CDR2 ANQGSEA. Here the CDR3 DNA reads TGCAGCGGTAGACAGGGGGCCTACACTGAAGCTTTCTTT. The encoded protein is CSGRQGAYTEAFF.

The chain uses TRBV5-4 and TRBJ2-3, with D possibly matching TRBD1 (5 bases). There are 16 residues in the CDR3. Germline assignment: CDR1 SGHNT and CDR2 YYREEE (reference sequence). V lost 0 bases and J lost 2, with 13 bases in between. The CDR3 DNA reads as TGTGCCAGCAGCTTGGTGAAGGGGCTGGACACAGATACGCAGTATTTT. This codes for CASSLVKGLDTDTQYF.

The chain is built from TRBV7-3 and TRBJ2-2; D not resolved. Germline CDR1 reads SGHTA; CDR2 reads FQGTGA. V was pared by 5 bases and J by 2 bases, with 6 bases between. CDR3 length equals 13 residues. The CDR3 region is CASSLSNTGELFF. As DNA, the CDR3 is TGTGCCAGCAGCCTTAGTAACACCGGGGAGCTGTTTTTT.

The V gene is TRBV6-5, the J gene TRBJ1-1, with 8 positions matching TRBD1. Losses at the gene ends were 6 bases for V and 1 base for J; bases not matched to a gene: 4. CDR1 MNHEY and CDR2 SVGAGI come from the germline V gene. The CDR3 spans 14 residues. CDR3 region: CASSPGGANTEAFF. CDR3 in DNA: TGTGCCAGCAGCCCAGGGGGCGCGAACACTGAAGCTTTCTTT.

The chain links TRBV9 to TRBJ2-7, with 9 bases matching TRBD2. CDR3 length equals 15 residues. The V gene's germline CDR1 is SGDLS and CDR2 YYNGEE. Unmatched junction bases numbered 6, after V lost 2 bases and J lost 3 bases. This chain's CDR3 is CASSVGAGGDYEQYF. Written as DNA, the CDR3 is TGTGCCAGCAGCGTGGGGGCGGGAGGGGACTACGAGCAGTACTTC.

The chain combines TRBV2 with TRBJ2-1; 9 nucleotides match TRBD1. V shed 5 bases, J shed 1 base, and the junction held 3 bases outside the gene matches. The CDR3 is 15 residues long. The germline CDR1 and CDR2 sequences are SNHLY and FYNNEI. As DNA, the CDR3 is TGTGCCAGCAGTTTGGGACAGGGTTCCTACAATGAGCAGTTCTTC. Translation: CASSLGQGSYNEQFF.

The chain combines TRBV6-1 with TRBJ2-7, with D unclear. CDR3 length: 11 amino acids. Trimming removed 8 bases from V and 8 bases from J, with 13 bases in between. Germline V gives CDR1 MNHNS, CDR2 SASEGT. The CDR3 bases are TGTGCCAGCGACACCCTTGCTAAGCAGTACTTC. As protein: CASDTLAKQYF.

V gene TRBV14 combines with J gene TRBJ2-3, with D perhaps TRBD1 (6 bases). Deletions cut 3 bases from V and 4 bases from J, with 17 bases between. Germline V gene lookup returns CDR1 SGHDN and CDR2 FVKESK. There are 16 residues in the CDR3. The CDR3 DNA is TGTGCCAGCAGCCAGGTTACAGGGAATAAGGCAGATACGCAGTATTTT. Translated: CASSQVTGNKADTQYF.

The J gene is TRBJ2-7, the V gene TRBV27; TRBD2 matches at 9 bases. The junction had 14 bases not matched to a gene; V was cut back by 4 bases and J by 4 bases. The V gene's germline CDR1 is MNHEY and CDR2 SMNVEV (reference sequence). The CDR3 sequence is 17 residues long. CDR3 region: CASSSRVGLAGRYEQYF. The DNA of the CDR3 is TGTGCCAGCAGTTCCCGCGTCGGGCTAGCGGGAAGGTACGAGCAGTACTTC.

The chain combines TRBV27 with TRBJ2-7; D gene uncertain. CDR1 is MNHEY, CDR2 SMNVEV, per germline (reference sequence). V was cut by 4 bases and J by 4 bases, with 5 bases left in between. This CDR3 is built from 11 residues. In DNA form, the CDR3 reads TGTGCCAGCAGTTCGCGGTACGAGCAGTACTTC. Protein product: CASSSRYEQYF.

CDR3 in amino acids: CASSRLSKTSGRDTGELFF. The DNA of the CDR3 is TGCGCCAGCAGCCGCCTGTCTAAGACTAGCGGGAGGGACACCGGGGAGCTGTTTTTT. The V call is TRBV4-1, the J call TRBJ2-2; 14 bases align to TRBD2. The CDR3 spans 19 residues. CDR1 is MGHRA and CDR2 is YSYEKL in the germline V gene. The ends lost 4 bases at V and 3 bases at J; junction bases unmatched: 10.

This sequence joins TRBV4-1 and TRBJ1-4, with D maybe TRBD1 (6 bases). The germline V gene encodes CDR1 MGHRA and CDR2 YSYEKL. CDR3 size: 15 residues. Trimming stripped 3 bases from V and 8 bases from J, with 16 bases between. The CDR3 here is CASSQWGPLGEKLFF. CDR3 in DNA: TGCGCCAGCAGCCAGTGGGGGCCGCTCGGGGAAAAACTGTTTTTT.

This rearrangement joins TRBV5-4 to TRBJ2-5; 9 bases match TRBD1. CDR3 length: 14 amino acids. Looked up from germline, CDR1 is SGHNT and CDR2 is YYREEE (reference sequence). The V segment lost 6 bases and the J segment 3 bases; nucleotides outside the gene matches: 6. CDR3 region: CASNNWDREETQYF. The CDR3 DNA follows: TGTGCCAGCAACAATTGGGACAGGGAAGAGACCCAGTACTTC.

The rearrangement joins TRBV10-3 to TRBJ2-2; D is possibly TRBD2 (5 bases). Per germline, CDR1 ENHRY and CDR2 SYGVKD. The CDR3 sequence is 15 residues long. V lost 0 bases, J lost 4 bases, and 9 bases lay in between. CDR3 DNA: TGTGCCATCAGTGAGTCGGCGGGCGGCACCGGGGAGCTGTTTTTT. Encoded protein: CAISESAGGTGELFF.

V is TRBV11-2 and J is TRBJ2-7; no clear D gene. Germline-derived CDR1 and CDR2 are SGHAT and FQNNGV. This CDR3 is built from 15 residues. V was cut by 6 bases and J by 0 bases, with 15 bases left in between. The CDR3 loop is CASSPEAGPSYEQYF. As DNA, the CDR3 is TGTGCCAGCAGTCCAGAAGCCGGGCCCTCCTACGAGCAGTACTTC.

This sequence joins TRBV15 and TRBJ2-2; D might be TRBD1 (6 bases). CDR1 and CDR2 from the germline V gene are LNHNV and YYDKDF (reference sequence). V lost 0 bases to trimming and J lost 7 bases, with 15 bases between them. This CDR3 has 16 residues. CDR3 loop: CATSRDPPDSLGELFF. The DNA for the CDR3 is TGTGCCACCAGCAGAGATCCCCCGGACAGCCTCGGGGAGCTGTTTTTT.

J is TRBJ2-1 and V is TRBV19; tentative D call: TRBD1 (6 bases). Germline V gene data show CDR1 as LNHDA and CDR2 as SQIVND (reference sequence). V was clipped by 6 bases and J by 2 bases, with 17 bases between them. The CDR3 runs to 16 residues. The CDR3 bases are TGTGCCAGTAGCCTGGGACAAGTAGGCGCCTACAATGAGCAGTTCTTC. This translates into CASSLGQVGAYNEQFF.

This clone has a count of ten or more. The V call is TRBV7-6, the J call TRBJ2-1; 10 bases are shared with TRBD1. The germline V gene encodes CDR1 SGHVS and CDR2 FNYEAQ. V trimming: 1 base; J trimming: 2 bases; junction bases outside the gene matches: 11. This CDR3 comprises 19 residues. CDR3 sequence reads: CASSLVSPSTGGAYNEQFF. Here the CDR3 DNA reads TGTGCCAGCAGCTTAGTGTCCCCCTCGACAGGGGGCGCCTACAATGAGCAGTTCTTC. The full variable domain, in which reference TRBV7-6 and TRBJ2-1 provide the parts outside the CDR3, is GAGVSQSPRYKVTKRGQDVALRCDPISGHVSLYWYRQALGQGPEFLTYFNYEAQQDKSGLPNDRFSAERPEGSISTLTIQRTEQRDSAMYRCASSLVSPSTGGAYNEQFFGPGTRLTVL.

The chain combines TRBV5-6 with TRBJ2-1; weak D call: TRBD2 (6 bases). CDR1 is SGHDT and CDR2 is YYEEEE in the germline V gene. Between the trimmed V and J ends, which lost 0 bases and 4 bases, there was a span of 11 bases. The CDR3 has 15 residues. The DNA of the CDR3 is TGTGCCAGCAGCTTGGTGAAGGAGGGTTACAATGAGCAGTTCTTC. This codes for CASSLVKEGYNEQFF.

This chain uses TRBV5-6 with TRBJ1-5; no firm D call. Germline V gene lookup returns CDR1 SGHDT and CDR2 YYEEEE. The CDR3 spans 13 residues. V was cut by 2 bases and J by 0 bases, with 3 bases left in between. CDR3 DNA sequence: TGTGCCAGCAGCTTCGGTAGCAATCAGCCCCAGCATTTT. Translated: CASSFGSNQPQHF.

This rearrangement joins TRBV5-1 to TRBJ2-7; TRBD2 matches 10 bases. V shed 4 bases, J shed 0 bases, and the junction held 1 base outside the gene matches. CDR1 SGHRS and CDR2 YFSETQ come from the germline V gene. The CDR3 extends over 14 amino acids. The DNA of the CDR3 is TGCGCCAGCAGCCCTAGCGGGAGCTCCTACGAGCAGTACTTC. It encodes CASSPSGSSYEQYF.

The chain combines TRBV15 with TRBJ1-5; D gene uncertain. There are 15 residues in the CDR3. Trimming took off 3 bases at V and 0 bases at J, with 9 bases between the two ends. CDR1 and CDR2 from the germline V gene are LNHNV and YYDKDF (reference sequence). CDR3 DNA: TGTGCCACCAGCAGTCGGAACTATAGCAATCAGCCCCAGCATTTT. Translated: CATSSRNYSNQPQHF.

The chain carries TRBV21-1 and TRBJ2-3; the table's TRBD2 call for D was not verified on the DNA. TRBV21-1 is designated a pseudogene. The CDR3 is 15 residues long. The CDR3 is CASSPETLTTDTQYF. The DNA for the CDR3 is TGTGCCAGCAGCCCCGAGACTTTAACCACAGATACGCAGTATTTT.